This TCR beta chain appears in the sequencing data of a study of blood T cell repertoires in COVID-19. The CDR3 is 16 residues long. Trimming stripped 0 bases from V and 1 base from J, with 12 bases between. Germline values: CDR1 SGDLS, CDR2 YYNGEE. Libraries were prepared by immunoSEQ multiplex PCR; TCRdb keeps only in-frame clonotypes and omits some of them. The table has about 97,000 clones, less than 85% seen once. The material sequenced was peripheral blood. The source of this sequence is a woman in her seventies with active or convalescent COVID-19. The chain uses TRBV9 and TRBJ2-3; D may be TRBD2 (5 bases). CDR3 nucleotide sequence: TGTGCCAGCAGCGTAGAAGTAGGACTGGGCACAGATACGCAGTATTTT. Residues: CASSVEVGLGTDTQYF.